These 31 T cell receptor beta chains originate from one sample sequenced in a study of shared clonotypes between healthy human individuals. This table comes from immunoSEQ multiplex PCR, and its TCRdb copy is limited to in-frame clones, with some not included. The table includes 500,000 to 650,000 clones, about 80% detected once. The sample comprised PBMCs. The receptor source for this set is a woman aged 40 to 50 in good health. Some clones in this sample may be carry-over from other donors' samples.

The chain employs TRBV6-6 and TRBJ2-2, with a weak D call TRBD2 (6 bases). V was clipped by 8 bases and J by 1 base, with 14 bases between them. Germline loops: CDR1 MNHNY, CDR2 SVGAGI (reference sequence). This CDR3 is 15 amino acids long. The CDR3: CASVLDGGNTGELFF. The CDR3 DNA sequence: TGTGCCAGCGTCTTGGACGGGGGGAACACCGGGGAGCTGTTTTTT.

The chain uses TRBV30 and TRBJ1-2; TRBD1 aligns across 8 bases. Germline CDR1 is GTSNPN and CDR2 is SVGIG (reference sequence). This CDR3 region has 15 residues. V was clipped by 4 bases and J by 3 bases; unmatched bases: 10. CDR3 nucleotide sequence: TGTGCCTGGACCAAACGACAGGGGTACGACTATGGCTACACCTTC. Protein: CAWTKRQGYDYGYTF.

The chain combines TRBV5-1 with TRBJ1-6; D is unresolved. Germline-derived CDR1 and CDR2 are SGHRS and YFSETQ. This CDR3 region has 15 residues. V lost 0 bases and J 0 bases, leaving 4 bases between the germline ends. The CDR3 nucleotides are TGCGCCAGCAGCTTGGAGGGCTCCTATAATTCACCCCTCCACTTT. Encoded protein: CASSLEGSYNSPLHF.

The chain recombines TRBV27 with TRBJ2-7, with a tentative D call TRBD2 (5 bases). Between the trimmed V and J ends, which lost 6 bases and 6 bases, there was a span of 15 bases. The CDR3 runs 13 residues. Germline assignment: CDR1 MNHEY and CDR2 SMNVEV (reference sequence). The DNA of the CDR3 is TGTGCCAGCAGGCCACTAGTTACCTGCGAGCAGTACTTC. Its translation: CASRPLVTCEQYF.

The chain links TRBV28 to TRBJ2-3, with 8 positions matching TRBD2. The V gene end was trimmed by 4 bases and the J gene end by 2 bases; junction bases not matched to a gene: 5. Germline V CDR1 and CDR2: MDHEN, SYDVKM. The CDR3 has 15 residues. The CDR3 here is CASSSPSGSTDTQYF. The DNA of the CDR3 is TGTGCCAGCAGTTCCCCTAGCGGGTCCACAGATACGCAGTATTTT. Supplemented by reference TRBV28 and TRBJ2-3, the full variable domain reads DVKVTQSSRYLVKRTGEKVFLECVQDMDHENMFWYRQDPGLGLRLIYFSYDVKMKEKGDIPEGYSVSREKKERFSLILESASTNQTSMYLCASSSPSGSTDTQYFGPGTRLTVL.

The rearrangement uses TRBV30 and TRBJ2-7; D tentatively reads TRBD1 or TRBD2 (5 bases each). Germline CDR1 reads GTSNPN; CDR2 reads SVGIG (reference sequence). This CDR3 has 13 residues. V lost 7 bases and J lost 3, with 16 bases in between. This chain's CDR3 is CAYTGTGNYEQYF. CDR3 in DNA: TGTGCCTACACCGGGACGGGAAACTACGAGCAGTACTTC.

The CDR3 is CASRKDGAAVGQYF. The CDR3 DNA reads TGTGCCAGCAGAAAGGACGGGGCAGCGGTTGGGCAGTACTTC. The chain has TRBV28 and TRBJ2-5; D could derive from TRBD1 or TRBD2 (5 bases each). V was clipped by 6 bases and J by 11 bases, with 22 bases between them. The CDR3 runs 14 residues. Germline assignment: CDR1 MDHEN and CDR2 SYDVKM. The complete variable domain, with remaining parts taken from reference TRBV28 and TRBJ2-5, reads DVKVTQSSRYLVKRTGEKVFLECVQDMDHENMFWYRQDPGLGLRLIYFSYDVKMKEKGDIPEGYSVSREKKERFSLILESASTNQTSMYLCASRKDGAAVGQYFGPGTRLLVL.

V is TRBV15 and J is TRBJ1-5, with D unresolved. CDR3 length: 17 amino acids. The germline V gene encodes CDR1 LNHNV and CDR2 YYDKDF (reference sequence). V shed 1 base and J shed 3 bases, with 16 bases lying between them. The CDR3 loop reads CATSRGGWATSNQPQHF. The CDR3 bases are TGTGCCACCAGCAGAGGAGGTTGGGCGACCTCCAATCAGCCCCAGCATTTT.

This chain links TRBV28 with TRBJ2-7, with D possibly matching TRBD2 (6 bases). From germline, CDR1 is MDHEN and CDR2 SYDVKM. There are 13 residues in the CDR3. V lost 8 bases, J lost 3 bases, and 14 bases lay in between. CDR3 nucleotides: TGTGCCAGCCGTATAGCGGCAAACTACGAGCAGTACTTC. Its translation: CASRIAANYEQYF.

The chain employs TRBV30 and TRBJ1-2, with no clear D. The CDR3 is 11 residues long. Germline CDR1 reads GTSNPN; CDR2 reads SVGIG (reference sequence). Trimming left V 2 bases short and J 0 bases short, with 1 base between. CDR3 nucleotides: TGTGCCTGGAGTCCTAACTATGGCTACACCTTC. It is translated as CAWSPNYGYTF.

This clone showed up many times. This sample also contains other DNA sequences that code for the same CDR3. The V gene is TRBV4-3, the J gene TRBJ2-2; D is unclear. Looked up from germline, CDR1 is LGHNA and CDR2 is YSLEER. The V gene lost 1 base and the J gene lost 2 bases, with 8 bases spanning the gap. CDR3 length equals 15 residues. In DNA form, the CDR3 reads TGCGCCAGCAGCCAAGTCTACGGAAACACCGGGGAGCTGTTTTTT. Translating gives CASSQVYGNTGELFF.

The chain joins TRBV4-2 to TRBJ2-7; either TRBD1 or TRBD2 may fit D (6 bases each). CDR3 length: 19 amino acids. The germline V gene encodes CDR1 LGHNA and CDR2 YNFKEQ. The V end lost 5 bases, the J end lost 4 bases, and 30 bases lay between the germline ends. The CDR3 DNA sequence: TGTGCCAGCAGCATATTAGCGGTCAGGGACTCGGGGGCCAATTACGAGCAGTACTTC. Translation gives CASSILAVRDSGANYEQYF.

The chain couples TRBV10-2 to TRBJ1-1; D unclear. Germline assignment: CDR1 WSHSY and CDR2 SAAADI. The CDR3 sequence is 15 residues long. V lost 4 bases and J 1 base, leaving 13 bases between the germline ends. CDR3 sequence reads: CASSGPTMGNTEAFF. In DNA form, the CDR3 reads TGCGCCAGCAGTGGCCCAACCATGGGGAACACTGAAGCTTTCTTT.

This chain connects TRBV11-2 to TRBJ1-4; a possible D gene is TRBD1 (6 bases). Trimming took off 5 bases at V and 7 bases at J, with 20 bases between the two ends. The length of the CDR3 is 16 residues. The germline CDR1 and CDR2 sequences are SGHAT and FQNNGV. The CDR3 sequence is CASSLTYRRGGEKLFF. CDR3 in DNA: TGTGCCAGCAGCCTAACCTACAGGCGAGGGGGTGAAAAACTGTTTTTT.

Comments on this clone: At one of its ends the junction is not consistent with the germline gene, which may arise from a read error. This chain uses TRBV28 with TRBJ2-1; TRBD2 aligns across 8 bases. The CDR3 totals 16 residues. From germline, CDR1 is MDHEN and CDR2 SYDVKM. CDR3 residues: CASTPGGNPSYNKQFF. CDR3 sequence (DNA): TGTGCCAGCACCCCGGGGGGGAACCCCTCCTACAATAAGCAGTTCTTC.

The genes are TRBV29-1 and TRBJ2-3; D perhaps matches TRBD2 (6 bases). This CDR3 spans 12 amino acids. Trimming pared 6 bases from V and 1 base from J, leaving 8 bases between. Germline V gene data show CDR1 as SQVTM and CDR2 as ANQGSEA. CDR3 sequence: CSVGEGTDTQYF. The CDR3 nucleotides are TGCAGCGTGGGGGAGGGCACAGATACGCAGTATTTT.

The chain has TRBV4-1 and TRBJ1-1; the D is unclear. V dropped 1 base and J dropped 4 bases, with 13 bases sitting between them. This CDR3 has 15 amino acids. The germline gives CDR1 MGHRA, CDR2 YSYEKL. CDR3: CASSQVGEGGTEAFF. The DNA for the CDR3 is TGCGCCAGCAGCCAAGTAGGAGAGGGTGGCACTGAAGCTTTCTTT.

This clone showed up just a few times. The gene calls are TRBV19 and TRBJ1-5; maybe TRBD1 (6 bases). Germline assignment: CDR1 LNHDA and CDR2 SQIVND (reference sequence). Trimming stripped 4 bases from V and 7 bases from J, with 14 bases between. This CDR3 has 14 residues. The CDR3 DNA reads TGTGCCAGTAGTAGACGGGCGGGGGGCCAGCCCCAGCATTTT. It is translated as CASSRRAGGQPQHF.

This clone was counted a few times. The V and J genes are TRBV27 and TRBJ2-1, with a possible D match to TRBD1 (5 bases). This CDR3 is 15 amino acids long. Trimming shortened V by 5 bases and J by 5 bases, and 16 bases separated the two germline ends. The germline gives CDR1 MNHEY, CDR2 SMNVEV (reference sequence). CDR3 nucleotide sequence: TGTGCCAGCAGTCTTACCATGGACAAACACAATGAGCAGTTCTTC. It yields the protein CASSLTMDKHNEQFF.

This clone was counted ten times or more. The chain employs TRBV27 and TRBJ2-1; 10 bases match TRBD1. Unmatched junction bases numbered 10, after V lost 6 bases and J lost 2 bases. Germline assignment: CDR1 MNHEY and CDR2 SMNVEV (reference sequence). The CDR3 length is 17 residues. The CDR3 sequence is CASSSQLGQGAYNEQFF. In DNA, the CDR3 is TGTGCCAGCAGCTCACAACTCGGACAGGGGGCCTACAATGAGCAGTTCTTC.

The genes are TRBV27 and TRBJ2-5; 14 bases are a match to TRBD2. There are 17 residues in the CDR3. V shed 2 bases and J 3 bases; nucleotides not matched to a gene: 5. Germline CDR1 is MNHEY and CDR2 is SMNVEV (reference sequence). In nucleotides, the CDR3 is TGTGCCAGCAGTTTACGAGGGACTAGCGGGAGTAAAGAGACCCAGTACTTC. Translating it yields CASSLRGTSGSKETQYF.

The chain combines TRBV2 with TRBJ1-1; no clear D gene. The CDR3 covers 14 residues. Germline assignment: CDR1 SNHLY and CDR2 FYNNEI. V lost 7 bases and J lost 1, with 13 bases in between. The CDR3 DNA sequence: TGTGCCAGCAAGATGACATTTACGAACACTGAAGCTTTCTTT. This sequence encodes CASKMTFTNTEAFF.

The chain couples TRBV4-2 to TRBJ2-1; D gene unclear. This CDR3 is 12 amino acids long. Germline V gene data show CDR1 as LGHNA and CDR2 as YNFKEQ. V dropped 0 bases and J dropped 8 bases, with 5 bases sitting between them. For the CDR3, the DNA is TGTGCCAGCAGCCAAGATGTCGATGAGCAGTTCTTC. Encoded protein: CASSQDVDEQFF.

The chain joins TRBV7-2 to TRBJ2-2, with no clear D. This CDR3 has 15 residues. Between the trimmed V and J ends, which lost 2 bases and 4 bases, there was a span of 11 bases. Germline assignment: CDR1 SGHTA and CDR2 FQGNSA. The CDR3 loop is CASSLRPLSTGELFF. The DNA of the CDR3 is TGTGCCAGCAGCTTAAGACCGCTAAGCACCGGGGAGCTGTTTTTT.

This sequence joins TRBV18 and TRBJ2-1; TRBD2 might be the D (6 bases). The CDR3 consists of 15 residues. Trimming took 0 bases from V and 6 from J, leaving 12 bases between them. Per the germline V gene, CDR1 is KGHSH and CDR2 is LQKENI. For the CDR3, the DNA is TGTGCCAGCTCACCACCTGGGCTAGCGCTCAATGAGCAGTTCTTC. Translated, it gives CASSPPGLALNEQFF.

The chain recombines TRBV5-4 with TRBJ2-5, with 14 bases identical to TRBD2. V lost 3 bases and J lost 2; bases outside the gene matches: 3. The germline CDR1 and CDR2 sequences are SGHNT and YYREEE (reference sequence). The CDR3 covers 16 residues. DNA for the CDR3: TGTGCCAGCAGCTGGGGGACTAGCGGGAGACAAGAGACCCAGTACTTC. Encoded protein: CASSWGTSGRQETQYF.

The rearrangement uses TRBV30 and TRBJ2-1; D not resolved. The V and J ends lost 3 bases and 8 bases respectively, with 11 bases between them. Germline V gene sequence: CDR1 GTSNPN, CDR2 SVGIG (reference sequence). The CDR3 is 12 residues long. CDR3: CAWSPRGYEQFF. The CDR3 coding sequence is TGTGCCTGGAGCCCCCGAGGCTATGAGCAGTTCTTC.

This clone was counted a few times. The chain joins TRBV13 to TRBJ2-7, with D possibly being TRBD2 (6 bases). Trimming removed 5 bases from V and 7 bases from J, with 21 bases in between. The CDR3 has 15 residues. CDR1 PRHDT and CDR2 FYEKMQ come from the germline V gene (reference sequence). DNA for the CDR3: TGTGCCAGCAGCCCCTCCCGGCGGGACCGGGTGGAGCAGTACTTC. Its protein product is CASSPSRRDRVEQYF.

The V gene is TRBV30, the J gene TRBJ2-7, with no clear D. Germline CDR1 and CDR2: GTSNPN and SVGIG (reference sequence). V shed 4 bases and J shed 2 bases, with 18 bases lying between them. The length of the CDR3 is 15 residues. The CDR3 DNA reads TGTGCCTGGAATCCCCCTGGACGCCTCCCCTACGAGCAGTACTTC. This sequence encodes CAWNPPGRLPYEQYF.

This clone was observed once. This chain links TRBV7-6 with TRBJ2-2; D remains ambiguous. The CDR3 sequence is 15 residues long. Deletions cut 3 bases from V and 0 bases from J, with 8 bases between. Germline values: CDR1 SGHVS, CDR2 FNYEAQ. CDR3 DNA: TGTGCCAGCAGCTTTGCCCCTCCGAACACCGGGGAGCTGTTTTTT. Translated: CASSFAPPNTGELFF. Together with reference TRBV7-6 and TRBJ2-2, the CDR3 gives the full variable domain: GAGVSQSPRYKVTKRGQDVALRCDPISGHVSLYWYRQALGQGPEFLTYFNYEAQQDKSGLPNDRFSAERPEGSISTLTIQRTEQRDSAMYRCASSFAPPNTGELFFGEGSRLTVL.

The chain joins TRBV9 to TRBJ1-1, with D hard to call. From germline, CDR1 is SGDLS and CDR2 YYNGEE. CDR3 length equals 13 residues. Trimming left V 3 bases short and J 0 bases short, with 6 bases between. Here the CDR3 reads CASSATLNTEAFF. DNA of the CDR3: TGTGCCAGCAGCGCGACACTGAACACTGAAGCTTTCTTT.